This T cell receptor (beta chain) was captured by sequencing in a study of T cells after yellow fever vaccination. Study-level background: Preparation used SMART-Seq v4 Ultra Low Input for the low-cell-number fractions.

Between the trimmed V and J ends, which lost 5 bases and 2 bases, there was a span of 10 bases. CDR3 length: 14 amino acids. CDR1 and CDR2 from the germline V gene are SGHRS and YFSETQ. Each CDR3 protein gets one entry after TCRdb re-called the 5' RACE reads with MiXCR. The sample includes under 300,000 distinct CDR3 sequences, less than 9% of them seen just once. This clonotype showed up just a few times. The sequenced sample was CD4+ T cells sorted from PBMCs, obtained 15 days after the yellow fever booster vaccination. The receptor's source is a man aged 25-45 years who received the YFV17D yellow fever vaccine. The chain has TRBV5-1 and TRBJ2-2, with unresolved D. The CDR3, as DNA: TGCGCCAGCAGGAGAGACCATAACACCGGGGAGCTGTTTTTT. Translating it yields CASRRDHNTGELFF.